Following are 7 T cell receptor beta chains from one sample sequenced in a study of OX40 agonist ivuxolimab in advanced cancers. Libraries were prepared by immunoSEQ multiplex PCR; TCRdb keeps only in-frame clonotypes and omits some of them. The sample has roughly 45,000 clones, roughly 86% seen once. The specimen comprised CD4+ or CD8+ T cells sorted from blood, sampled in a trial of the OX40 agonist ivuxolimab. The source is an adult with an advanced solid tumor such as melanoma, head and neck, liver or kidney cancer.

The V call is TRBV5-1, the J call TRBJ2-7; TRBD2 is a possible D gene (6 bases). The CDR3 is made up of 14 amino acids. V lost 0 bases and J lost 3, with 10 bases in between. Germline CDR1 is SGHRS and CDR2 is YFSETQ. The CDR3 coding sequence is TGCGCCAGCAGCTTGGGCGGGGAGAACTACGAGCAGTACTTC. This gives the protein CASSLGGENYEQYF.

The rearrangement links TRBV20-1 to TRBJ1-1, with D hard to call. Trimming pared 8 bases from V and 0 bases from J, leaving 7 bases between. Germline V gives CDR1 DFQATT, CDR2 SNEGSKA (reference sequence). The CDR3 covers 11 residues. CDR3: CSPLMNTEAFF. CDR3 sequence (DNA): TGCAGTCCCTTGATGAACACTGAAGCTTTCTTT.

This clone was found once. The genes are TRBV5-1 and TRBJ2-1; 11 nucleotides match TRBD2. The ends lost 1 base at V and 7 bases at J; junction bases unmatched: 10. The CDR3 contains 17 residues. CDR1 and CDR2 (germline): SGHRS, YFSETQ. Here the CDR3 reads CASSLYSGGALRNEQFF. The CDR3 DNA reads TGCGCCAGCAGCTTGTATAGCGGGGGGGCCTTAAGAAATGAGCAGTTCTTC. Complete variable domain (other parts from reference TRBV5-1 and TRBJ2-1): KAGVTQTPRYLIKTRGQQVTLSCSPISGHRSVSWYQQTPGQGLQFLFEYFSETQRNKGNFPGRFSGRQFSNSRSEMNVSTLELGDSALYLCASSLYSGGALRNEQFFGPGTRLTVL.

J is TRBJ2-2 and V is TRBV6-5; D perhaps matches TRBD2 (6 bases). Per germline, CDR1 MNHEY and CDR2 SVGAGI. V was pared by 0 bases and J by 2 bases, with 7 bases between. The CDR3 contains 15 residues. The CDR3 loop reads CASSYSGGNTGELFF. The CDR3 DNA is TGTGCCAGCAGTTACTCGGGGGGTAACACCGGGGAGCTGTTTTTT.

The chain couples TRBV7-9 to TRBJ2-5, with D hard to call. Germline-derived CDR1 and CDR2 are SEHNR and FQNEAQ (reference sequence). The germline V and J ends were trimmed by 3 bases and 12 bases, with 14 bases remaining between them. The CDR3 runs 12 residues. The CDR3 sequence: CASSFLTATKYF. For the CDR3, the DNA is TGTGCCAGCAGCTTTTTAACAGCCACCAAGTACTTC.

Concerning this clone: This could be a read error, since a much larger clone is one nucleotide away. The chain recombines TRBV11-2 with TRBJ2-7; D not resolved. The CDR3 sequence is 15 residues long. Germline-derived CDR1 and CDR2 are SGHAT and FQNNGV. CDR3 residues: CVSSLDRVVSYEQYF. The CDR3 DNA reads TGTGTCAGCAGCTTAGATCGCGTAGTAAGCTACGAGCAGTACTTC.

The chain links TRBV11-2 to TRBJ2-5, with D possibly matching TRBD2 (6 bases). Germline V gene lookup returns CDR1 SGHAT and CDR2 FQNNGV. The CDR3 spans 16 residues. Trimming shortened V by 4 bases and J by 5 bases, and 20 bases separated the two germline ends. In nucleotides, the CDR3 is TGTGCCAGCAGCTCGTACCGGGACTCCGCCTGGGAGACCCAGTACTTC. It encodes CASSSYRDSAWETQYF.